This TCR beta chain is drawn from a study of tumor and adjacent non-tumor tissue in lung cancer. Study details: Stage I to III disease affected 10 men and roughly 5 women aged roughly 31 to 76.

The germline CDR1 and CDR2 sequences are SGHAT and FQNNGV. The CDR3 has 16 amino acids. RNA was extracted from bulk tissue without any cell sorting. Donors were chemotherapy-naive, newly diagnosed lung cancer surgical patients in China, August–November 2014. With respect to this clonotype: Relative to the germline gene, one junction end is altered; a read error may explain this.

Three rounds of nested PCR, following a modified ARM-PCR protocol, produced the TCRbeta library. TCRdb used MiXCR to reprocess the multiplex PCR reads, holding one entry per CDR3 protein. The sample shows under 150,000 distinct CDR3 sequences, around 65% of them seen only once. The chain has TRBV11-2 and TRBJ1-1; D ambiguous. Input material: lung tumor tissue. The receptor comes from a man aged 60 to 69 with small cell lung cancer. The CDR3: CASSLCPQPGIRQAFF. The CDR3 region has the DNA TGTGCCAGTAGCTTATGCCCACAGCCGGGGATACGCCAAGCTTTCTTT.